Below are 6 T cell receptor beta chains sequenced from a single sample in a study of Graves' ophthalmopathy and Graves' hyperthyroidism. RNA served as the template for amplifying TCR beta CDR3 regions. An opening RT-PCR round employed HTBI primers and preceded a second-round multiplex PCR. MiXCR was run by TCRdb on the multiplex PCR reads, yielding one entry per CDR3 protein. The table includes some 1.1 million distinct CDR3 sequences, 35% to 40% detected once. Sequenced material: peripheral blood or thyroid tissue (not recorded which). Receptors originate from an adult man with Graves' hyperthyroidism.

The chain recombines TRBV7-8 with TRBJ1-1; 9 bases fit TRBD1. The CDR3 extends over 16 amino acids. Germline CDR1 SGHVS, CDR2 FQNEAQ. V was clipped by 6 bases and J by 0 bases; unmatched bases: 8. The CDR3 protein is CASRSGTGMMNTEAFF. In nucleotides, the CDR3 is TGTGCCAGCAGGTCTGGGACAGGGATGATGAACACTGAAGCTTTCTTT. The whole variable domain, filled in from reference TRBV7-8 and TRBJ1-1, reads GAGVSQSPRYKVAKRGQDVALRCDPISGHVSLFWYQQALGQGPEFLTYFQNEAQLDKSGLPSDRFFAERPEGSVSTLKIQRTQQEDSAVYLCASRSGTGMMNTEAFFGQGTRLTVV.

This clonotype was seen just once. A much larger clone differs by one base, so this may be a read error. The CDR3 end shows no conserved phenylalanine or tryptophan, and so a read error is likely. The rearrangement links TRBV5-1 to TRBJ2-7; 9 nucleotides match TRBD1. The CDR3 is made up of 17 amino acids. V lost 0 bases, J lost 3 bases, and 10 bases stayed unmatched. Germline-derived CDR1 and CDR2 are SGHRS and YFSETQ. The CDR3 sequence is CASSLALQGQGYYEQYL. CDR3 nucleotide sequence: TGCGCCAGCAGCTTGGCTCTACAGGGACAGGGATACTACGAGCAGTACCTC.

This chain links TRBV20-1 with TRBJ1-2; 10 nucleotides align to TRBD1. V lost 3 bases and J lost 0; bases outside the gene matches: 4. Germline lookup yields CDR1 DFQATT and CDR2 SNEGSKA (reference sequence). The CDR3 consists of 15 residues. The CDR3, as DNA: TGCAGTGCTAGGGGGACAGGGGTAGCTAACTATGGCTACACCTTC. Translation gives CSARGTGVANYGYTF.

The chain uses TRBV12-3 or TRBV12-4 and TRBJ2-5; 7 bases line up with TRBD1. J was trimmed by 0 bases and V by 3 bases; bases with no gene match: 10. The CDR3 extends over 17 amino acids. CDR3 residues: CASSFTGAVRYQETQYF. CDR3 in DNA: TGTGCCAGCAGTTTCACAGGGGCAGTTCGGTACCAAGAGACCCAGTACTTC.

The V call is TRBV4-1, the J call TRBJ1-2; 8 bases fit TRBD1. The junction had 12 bases not matched to a gene; V was cut back by 1 base and J by 8 bases. This CDR3 comprises 16 residues. The germline V gene encodes CDR1 MGHRA and CDR2 YSYEKL. The CDR3 nucleotides read TGCGCCAGCAGCCAAGTTGGGCAGGGGGCGCGTCAAGGCTACACCTTC. Encoded protein: CASSQVGQGARQGYTF.

This chain's CDR3 is CASSQGQGLTTGELFF. CDR3 sequence (DNA): TGTGCCAGCAGCCAAGGACAGGGACTTACCACCGGGGAGCTGTTTTTT. The rearrangement links TRBV7-2 to TRBJ2-2; TRBD1 agrees at 8 bases. Germline V lookup: CDR1 SGHTA, CDR2 FQGNSA. The CDR3 totals 16 residues. The junction had 9 bases not matched to a gene; V was cut back by 5 bases and J by 4 bases.